The 5 T cell receptor beta chains given below trace back to one sample, sequenced in a study of high-grade serous ovarian cancer treatment subgroups. Tumor samples were obtained before definitive surgery or chemotherapy. Libraries were prepared by immunoSEQ multiplex PCR; TCRdb keeps only in-frame clonotypes and omits some of them. The table has roughly 6,300 clones, 79% seen once. The sequencing input was tumor tissue. Receptor source: a human donor with high-grade serous ovarian cancer.

The chain joins TRBV27 to TRBJ1-4; D uncertain. The V gene's germline CDR1 is MNHEY and CDR2 SMNVEV (reference sequence). V was pared by 5 bases and J by 8 bases, with 15 bases between. The CDR3 is 14 amino acids. CDR3 region: CASSRVGRLEKLFF. The DNA of the CDR3 is TGTGCCAGCAGTAGGGTAGGCCGACTAGAAAAACTGTTTTTT.

The gene calls are TRBV4-1 and TRBJ1-2; D might be TRBD1 (5 bases). The germline V gene encodes CDR1 MGHRA and CDR2 YSYEKL. The CDR3 spans 14 residues. V was pared by 4 bases and J by 5 bases, with 14 bases between. CDR3 bases: TGCGCCAGCAGCCCTTCCGGGACCCCGTATGGCTACACCTTC. Protein: CASSPSGTPYGYTF.

The chain combines TRBV30 with TRBJ2-2, with a tentative D call TRBD2 (5 bases). Trimming shortened V by 0 bases and J by 8 bases, and 7 bases separated the two germline ends. Per germline, CDR1 GTSNPN and CDR2 SVGIG (reference sequence). The CDR3 is 12 amino acids. CDR3 in amino acids: CAWSVGRGELFF. CDR3 DNA sequence: TGTGCCTGGAGTGTAGGGAGAGGGGAGCTGTTTTTT.

The table lists this clone with a few counts. The chain links TRBV4-3 to TRBJ1-6; D is possibly TRBD1 (5 bases). The V and J ends lost 4 bases and 7 bases respectively, with 11 bases between them. CDR1 and CDR2 (germline): LGHNA, YSLEER. The CDR3 consists of 14 residues. The CDR3 loop reads CASSRGFSNSPLHF. The CDR3 nucleotides read TGCGCCAGCAGCCGGGGGTTTTCAAATTCACCCCTCCACTTT.

V usage is TRBV10-1 and J usage is TRBJ2-1, with D maybe TRBD2 (6 bases). V lost 6 bases and J lost 4, with 16 bases in between. The CDR3 has 15 amino acids. CDR1 and CDR2 from the germline V gene are WNHNN and SYGVQD (reference sequence). The CDR3 nucleotides are TGCGCCAGCAGGGCCCCCCTGGGGGGTTACAATGAGCAGTTCTTC. Encoded protein: CASRAPLGGYNEQFF.